This TCR beta chain comes out of a study of CD8 T cells in Susac syndrome. This CDR3 region has 13 residues. Trimming took off 6 bases at V and 4 bases at J, with 12 bases between the two ends. RNA in amounts of roughly 0.45 to 1 ug was reverse transcribed with random hexamers. A single record per CDR3 protein comes from TCRdb applying MiXCR to the immunoSEQ multiplex PCR reads. The data hold 120,000 or so distinct CDR3 sequences, with approximately 94% observed a single time. Sequences were obtained from CD4+ T cells from PBMCs. The chain is built from TRBV12-3 or TRBV12-4 and TRBJ1-2; a possible D gene is TRBD1 (5 bases). The receptor's source is a human donor with multiple sclerosis. CDR3 residues: CASRLTDSYGYTF. The CDR3 nucleotides are TGTGCCAGCAGGCTAACAGACAGCTATGGCTACACCTTC.